This T cell receptor beta chain was captured in a study of T cell responses to AZD1222 COVID-19 vaccine. Study-level findings and limits: Repertoires were collected only later (after the peak T cell response had occurred). Regions 160-218 and 743-854 held dominance among vaccine-associated CD4 TCRs, which spanned spike. Among the donors, most were white British and more were female, and clonal diversity was possibly underestimated.

The CDR3 is made up of 14 amino acids. V lost 5 bases and J lost 1, with 11 bases in between. The germline V gene has CDR1 SEHNR and CDR2 FQNEAQ (reference sequence). Profiled with immunoSEQ multiplex PCR; TCRdb holds only in-frame clones, not every one. The profile shows roughly 160,000 clones, about 88% of them singletons. A word on this clone: Its antigen is not identified.

This sample comprised peripheral blood, obtained on day 0 of AZD1222 vaccination. V and J are TRBV7-9 and TRBJ1-1; no firm D call. The TCR comes from an adult in good health. The CDR3 sequence: CASSRREANTEAFF. DNA of the CDR3: TGTGCCAGCAGCAGACGGGAAGCGAACACTGAAGCTTTCTTT.